This T cell receptor beta chain was captured by sequencing in a study of CD8+ T cells in alopecia areata. About the research overall: Each day, treated patients took oral tofacitinib twice, at 5 to 10 mg per dose.

Sequencing relied on a cDNA template that was reverse transcribed from extracted RNA. The table came from immunoSEQ multiplex PCR; TCRdb's copy has only in-frame clones and leaves some out. The sample holds about 42,000 clones, around 90% seen once. With 3 bases removed from V and 3 bases from J, the gap between germline ends came to 9 bases. The germline CDR1 and CDR2 sequences are MNHEY and SMNVEV (reference sequence). CDR3 length equals 14 residues. As to treatment: oral pan-JAK inhibitor, 5-10 mg twice daily. The source was CD8+ T cells sorted from blood, collected at week 24, from a patient treated with tofacitinib. The sequence was obtained from a human donor with alopecia areata. The chain is built from TRBV27 and TRBJ1-5; unclear D gene. The CDR3 sequence is CASSFDNPNQPQHF. CDR3 nucleotides: TGTGCCAGCAGTTTCGACAATCCCAATCAGCCCCAGCATTTT.